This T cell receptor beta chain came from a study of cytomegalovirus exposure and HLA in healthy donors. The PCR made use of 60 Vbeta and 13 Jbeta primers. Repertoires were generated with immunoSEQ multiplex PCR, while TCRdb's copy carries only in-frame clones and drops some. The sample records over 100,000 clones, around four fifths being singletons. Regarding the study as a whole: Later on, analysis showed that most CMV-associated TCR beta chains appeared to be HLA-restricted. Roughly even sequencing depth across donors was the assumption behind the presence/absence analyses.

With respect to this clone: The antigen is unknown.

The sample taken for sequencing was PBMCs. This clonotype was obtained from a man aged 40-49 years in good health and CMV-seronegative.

CDR3 sequence (DNA): TGCGCCAGCAGCCAAGGGGGCGGGGGGTCCACTGAAGCTTTCTTT. Residues: CASSQGGGGSTEAFF. V is TRBV4-1 and J is TRBJ1-1; possibly TRBD1 for D (5 bases). This CDR3 is built from 15 residues. Germline values: CDR1 MGHRA, CDR2 YSYEKL. The V end lost 1 base, the J end lost 4 bases, and 13 bases lay between the germline ends.